One sample yielded the 9 T cell receptor beta chains listed below, sequenced in a study of long-term antiretroviral therapy in people with HIV. This was the immunoSEQ v3.0 assay at survey level. The assay was immunoSEQ multiplex PCR, and TCRdb's table has in-frame clones only and misses some. The sample carries 5,500 to 7,000 clones, 75% to 90% recorded once. The sample here was unsorted PBMCs, taken 3.7 years after starting antiretroviral therapy. These receptors all come from a woman aged 45-65 years with HIV.

This clone was observed once. The V and J genes are TRBV7-9 and TRBJ1-2, with 7 bases matching TRBD1. V lost 4 bases to trimming and J lost 8 bases; unmatched junction nucleotides: 13. The CDR3 is made up of 15 amino acids. Germline V gene lookup returns CDR1 SEHNR and CDR2 FQNEAQ (reference sequence). CDR3 DNA: TGTGCCAGCAGCTCCTCGACAGGGTTTTATGGAGGCTACACCTTC. This encodes CASSSSTGFYGGYTF.

The chain joins TRBV29-1 to TRBJ2-1; D unresolved. The germline CDR1 and CDR2 sequences are SQVTM and ANQGSEA. This CDR3 contains 11 residues. Trimming removed 0 bases from V and 9 bases from J, with 6 bases in between. This CDR3 reads CSVEDGPEQFF. The CDR3 coding sequence is TGCAGCGTTGAAGATGGTCCTGAGCAGTTCTTC.

V gene TRBV10-3 combines with J gene TRBJ1-2, with D perhaps TRBD1 (5 bases). From germline, CDR1 is ENHRY and CDR2 SYGVKD. Trimming removed 2 bases from V and 4 bases from J, with 17 bases in between. The CDR3 sequence is 16 residues long. The CDR3 coding sequence is TGTGCCATCAGTGAGGGAGAGGGGCCGATTCCCTATGGCTACACCTTC. As protein: CAISEGEGPIPYGYTF.

This clone was seen a few times. The genes are TRBV28 and TRBJ2-7; D not certain. Between the trimmed V and J ends, which lost 2 bases and 4 bases, there was a span of 3 bases. Germline values: CDR1 MDHEN, CDR2 SYDVKM. CDR3 length equals 11 residues. The CDR3 loop is CASSLMYEQYF. In DNA form, the CDR3 reads TGTGCCAGCAGTTTAATGTACGAGCAGTACTTC.

The rearrangement uses TRBV4-3 and TRBJ1-5; D perhaps matches TRBD1 (5 bases). V was trimmed by 0 bases and J by 2 bases, leaving 8 bases between them. Per germline, CDR1 LGHNA and CDR2 YSLEER. This CDR3 spans 15 amino acids. The CDR3 here is CASSQDEGGNQPQHF. CDR3 in DNA: TGCGCCAGCAGCCAAGATGAAGGGGGCAATCAGCCCCAGCATTTT.

The chain combines TRBV7-9 with TRBJ2-3; TRBD2 aligns across 8 bases. Trimming took 6 bases from V and 0 from J; bases not matched to a gene: 8. CDR3 length: 16 residues. Germline-derived CDR1 and CDR2 are SEHNR and FQNEAQ (reference sequence). Here the CDR3 DNA reads TGTGCCAGCAGTCTAAATAGCGGGGCCAGCACAGATACGCAGTATTTT. Amino acids: CASSLNSGASTDTQYF.

The chain carries TRBV19 and TRBJ1-1; D possibly corresponds to TRBD1 (5 bases). The CDR3 runs 12 residues. The V gene's germline CDR1 is LNHDA and CDR2 SQIVND (reference sequence). The V end was cut by 6 bases, the J end by 7 bases, with 12 bases between. The CDR3 coding sequence is TGTGCCAGTAGACTCGGACACCTTGAAGCTTTCTTT. This sequence encodes CASRLGHLEAFF.

This clone was found a few times. V and J are TRBV7-9 and TRBJ2-7; D is possibly TRBD2 (5 bases). In germline, CDR1 is SEHNR, CDR2 FQNEAQ (reference sequence). There are 13 residues in the CDR3. Trimming shortened V by 2 bases and J by 2 bases, and 7 bases separated the two germline ends. The CDR3 spells CASSLSGAYEQYF. As DNA, the CDR3 is TGTGCCAGCAGCTTAAGCGGAGCCTACGAGCAGTACTTC.

The chain carries TRBV10-3 and TRBJ2-7; a possible D gene is TRBD2 (6 bases). The CDR3 is 14 residues long. Trimming left V 6 bases short and J 0 bases short, with 12 bases between. Germline CDR1 ENHRY, CDR2 SYGVKD. The CDR3 nucleotides are TGTGCCATCAGCGTAGCGGAGATCTCCTACGAGCAGTACTTC. The encoded protein is CAISVAEISYEQYF.